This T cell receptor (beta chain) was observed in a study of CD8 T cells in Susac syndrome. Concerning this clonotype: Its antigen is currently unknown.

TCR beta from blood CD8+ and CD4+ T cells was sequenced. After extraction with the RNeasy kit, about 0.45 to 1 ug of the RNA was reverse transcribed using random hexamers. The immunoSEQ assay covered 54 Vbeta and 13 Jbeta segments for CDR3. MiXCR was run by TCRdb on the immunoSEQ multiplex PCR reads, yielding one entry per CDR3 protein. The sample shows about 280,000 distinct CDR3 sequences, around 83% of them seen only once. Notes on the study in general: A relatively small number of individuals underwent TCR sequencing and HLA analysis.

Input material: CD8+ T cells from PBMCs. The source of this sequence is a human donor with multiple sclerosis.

CDR3 in amino acids: CASSLPRDRGPSEKLFF. The CDR3 DNA is TGTGCCAGCAGTTTACCCCGCGACAGGGGACCGAGTGAAAAACTGTTTTTT. The J gene is TRBJ1-4, the V gene TRBV28; TRBD1 matches at 8 bases. Per germline, CDR1 MDHEN and CDR2 SYDVKM. This CDR3 contains 17 residues. V shed 2 bases and J 7 bases; nucleotides not matched to a gene: 12.